The T cell receptor (beta chain) described here comes from a study of cytomegalovirus exposure and HLA in healthy donors. Study as a whole: The approximately 130 validation repertoires and the 666 first-cohort repertoires shared a platform, a later analysis reported.

To note about this clone: Antigen unknown.

The ends were cut back, 6 bases at V and 0 bases at J, with 17 bases in the middle. The CDR3 loop spans 15 amino acids. CDR1 and CDR2 (germline): SQVTM, ANQGSEA. Points from the study as a whole: Altogether, about 160 TCR beta chains were recorded as cytomegalovirus-associated. Confirmation was obtained in vitro that a few CMV-associated chains are specific for CMV antigens.

Assay: immunoSEQ multiplex PCR; the TCRdb copy retains only in-frame clones and omits some. This table has about 120,000 clones, about 82% appearing once. The specimen was PBMCs. The chain carries TRBV29-1 and TRBJ1-1; D unclear. This TCR was sampled from a man younger than 35 in good health and CMV-seronegative. This chain's CDR3 is CSVQAEWSVNTEAFF. CDR3 DNA: TGCAGCGTCCAGGCAGAGTGGTCCGTGAACACTGAAGCTTTCTTT.